Following are 14 T cell receptor beta chains from one sample sequenced in a study of OX40 agonist ivuxolimab in advanced cancers. Clones were sequenced by immunoSEQ multiplex PCR, and TCRdb holds only the in-frame ones, with some missing. This sample has tens of thousands of clones, with 85% found just once. The sample was CD4+ or CD8+ T cells sorted from blood, taken in a trial of the OX40 agonist ivuxolimab. All receptors derive from an adult with an advanced solid tumor such as melanoma, head and neck, liver or kidney cancer.

The chain is built from TRBV19 and TRBJ2-1, with a tentative D call TRBD2 (5 bases). The ends were cut back, 5 bases at V and 12 bases at J, with 14 bases in the middle. The CDR3 contains 12 residues. The germline V gene has CDR1 LNHDA and CDR2 SQIVND (reference sequence). The CDR3 spells CASSWTGIGQFF. DNA of the CDR3: TGTGCCAGTAGTTGGACGGGGATTGGGCAGTTCTTC.

The gene calls are TRBV5-4 and TRBJ2-3; 7 positions match TRBD1. The CDR3 is 14 residues long. Germline V gene lookup returns CDR1 SGHNT and CDR2 YYREEE (reference sequence). Losses at the gene ends were 4 bases for V and 2 bases for J; bases not matched to a gene: 4. Written as DNA, the CDR3 is TGTGCCAGCAGCCGGGACAGAGCCACAGATACGCAGTATTTT. Amino acids: CASSRDRATDTQYF.

The V call is TRBV5-1, the J call TRBJ2-7; D might be TRBD2 (7 bases). CDR3 length: 16 residues. The V end lost 1 base, the J end lost 2 bases, and 16 bases lay between the germline ends. Germline lookup yields CDR1 SGHRS and CDR2 YFSETQ. The CDR3 loop reads CASSLTLQGGAYEQYF. CDR3 bases: TGCGCCAGCAGCTTGACCCTCCAAGGGGGGGCCTACGAGCAGTACTTC.

The V call is TRBV7-6, the J call TRBJ2-6; D assignment may be TRBD1 or TRBD2 (5 bases each). CDR3 length: 19 amino acids. Germline V CDR1 and CDR2: SGHVS, FNYEAQ. V lost 4 bases to trimming and J lost 0 bases, with 19 bases between them. CDR3 nucleotides: TGTGCCAGCAGCTCTCACAGTCGGGGCAGTCTCTCTGGGGCCAACGTCCTGACTTTC. Its protein is CASSSHSRGSLSGANVLTF.

The rearrangement links TRBV5-6 to TRBJ2-4; D not certain. The V end was cut by 0 bases, the J end by 8 bases, with 9 bases between. This CDR3 spans 13 amino acids. Germline V gene sequence: CDR1 SGHDT, CDR2 YYEEEE. The DNA of the CDR3 is TGTGCCAGCAGCTTGGTGCAACGAGACATTCAGTACTTC. This encodes CASSLVQRDIQYF.

This clone has a single count. The V gene is TRBV11-3, the J gene TRBJ2-5; TRBD1 agrees at 8 bases. CDR3 size: 13 residues. With V trimmed by 5 bases and J by 4 bases, 3 bases remained unmatched. CDR1 and CDR2 from the germline V gene are SGHNT and YENEEA. The CDR3 bases are TGTGCCAGCAGCCGGACAGGGATAGAGACCCAGTACTTC. Its translation: CASSRTGIETQYF.

The chain joins TRBV5-6 to TRBJ2-6; D is uncertain. Trimming stripped 1 base from V and 1 base from J, with 12 bases between. The CDR3 length is 17 residues. CDR1 and CDR2 (germline): SGHDT, YYEEEE. The CDR3 region has the DNA TGTGCCAGCAGCTTGATCCCCCGCACTTCTGGGGCCAACGTCCTGACTTTC. It codes for CASSLIPRTSGANVLTF.

V and J are TRBV5-1 and TRBJ1-1, with D unclear. V shed 2 bases and J shed 1 base, with 9 bases lying between them. This CDR3 has 14 residues. CDR1 SGHRS and CDR2 YFSETQ come from the germline V gene. The CDR3 spells CASSFHPKNTEAFF. The CDR3 DNA sequence: TGCGCCAGCAGCTTCCATCCGAAGAACACTGAAGCTTTCTTT.

The J gene is TRBJ2-1, the V gene TRBV6-1, with 11 bases that match TRBD2. The V segment lost 2 bases and the J segment 10 bases; nucleotides outside the gene matches: 7. The CDR3 is 15 amino acids. Germline CDR1 and CDR2: MNHNS and SASEGT. The CDR3 DNA follows: TGTGCCAGCAGTGAACAACTAGCGGGAGTTGACGAGCAGTTCTTC. Its translation is CASSEQLAGVDEQFF.

This clone was counted between two and nine times. The V gene is TRBV5-1, the J gene TRBJ1-6, with D possibly TRBD1 on 6 matching bases. Germline V CDR1 and CDR2: SGHRS, YFSETQ. V was shortened by 0 bases and J by 3 bases, with 7 bases between the two germline ends. The CDR3 length is 15 residues. This CDR3 reads CASSLEQGYNSPLHF. The CDR3 bases are TGCGCCAGCAGCTTGGAACAGGGCTATAATTCACCCCTCCACTTT.

V is TRBV5-1 and J is TRBJ2-1; weak D call: TRBD2 (5 bases). The CDR3 runs 17 residues. Germline lookup yields CDR1 SGHRS and CDR2 YFSETQ. V shed 3 bases and J shed 8 bases, with 24 bases lying between them. CDR3 in amino acids: CASSSSGMGLPGDEQFF. The CDR3 DNA is TGCGCCAGCAGCTCCTCGGGGATGGGCCTCCCCGGCGATGAGCAGTTCTTC.

CDR3 bases: TGTGCCAGCAGCACCCTCTACAGGGCTGGGTCCTACGAGCAGTACTTC. This gives the protein CASSTLYRAGSYEQYF. V gene TRBV7-9 combines with J gene TRBJ2-7; TRBD1 is a possible D gene (6 bases). Germline V CDR1 and CDR2: SEHNR, FQNEAQ (reference sequence). V was shortened by 5 bases and J by 1 base, with 18 bases between the two germline ends. The CDR3 runs 16 residues.

V is TRBV6-6 and J is TRBJ1-2, with 9 bases fitting TRBD1. Germline V gives CDR1 MNHNY, CDR2 SVGAGI (reference sequence). The length of the CDR3 is 14 residues. V trimming: 5 bases; J trimming: 7 bases; junction bases outside the gene matches: 8. The CDR3 here is CASSEDRGITGYTF. The CDR3 DNA sequence: TGTGCCAGCAGTGAGGACAGGGGTATTACTGGCTACACCTTC.

This chain links TRBV29-1 with TRBJ2-7; D may be TRBD1 (5 bases). The CDR3 spans 13 residues. V was pared by 4 bases and J by 1 base, with 11 bases between. The germline gives CDR1 SQVTM, CDR2 ANQGSEA. CDR3 protein: CSVGPRTSYEQYF. CDR3 nucleotide sequence: TGCAGCGTTGGGCCGAGGACATCCTACGAGCAGTACTTC.